Sequencing of this T cell receptor (beta chain) was carried out in a study of blood T cells in healthy people across ages. Of note for this clonotype: What it binds is unknown.

Then a second PCR, running about 6 to 12 cycles, was carried out with a sample-barcoded 5' primer and a J-beta primer mix. Each cDNA molecule, via a template-switch adaptor with 12 random nucleotides, was tagged. TCRdb reprocessed the 5' RACE reads via MiXCR and lists one record per CDR3 protein. The sample lists about 800,000 distinct CDR3 sequences, approximately 25% occurring once. Study observations and caveats: PBMC samples, being unsorted, prevented any conclusive comparison of naive and antigen-experienced cells. With age, beta diversity per million T cells declined roughly linearly, significantly by approximately 40.

The sample also formed part of further work on T cells of mothers and their children.

The sequence derives from a boy aged 10-17 years in good health. Source material: blood.

CDR3 coding DNA: TGTGCCAGCAGCCAATCAAGGGGGCGCGGAGAGCAGTACTTC. It yields the protein CASSQSRGRGEQYF. The chain links TRBV3-1 to TRBJ2-1; 7 nucleotides agree with TRBD1. The assigned J gene may be wrong: the sequence end matches TRBJ2-7 better. The CDR3 runs 14 residues. Germline CDR1 and CDR2: LGHDT and YNNKEL (reference sequence).